This record concerns one T cell receptor (beta chain) sequence. These data belong to a study of technical replicates of blood from a few donors. The CDR3 is made up of 14 amino acids. V was shortened by 8 bases and J by 6 bases, with 17 bases between the two germline ends. Germline-derived CDR1 and CDR2 are KGHSH and LQKENI. Clones were sequenced by immunoSEQ multiplex PCR, and TCRdb holds only the in-frame ones, with some missing. There are about 66,000 clones in the sample; 88% occur only once, and approximately 4.4% lies in the top ten. This receptor was obtained from a human donor in good health. Some clones in this sample may be carry-over from other donors' samples. The V call is TRBV18, the J call TRBJ1-3, with D maybe TRBD1 (5 bases). The sample comprised PBMCs. The CDR3 loop is CASTTSLDTNTIYF. In DNA, the CDR3 is TGTGCCAGCACCACCTCCTTGGACACAAACACCATATATTTT. The full variable domain, in which reference TRBV18 and TRBJ1-3 provide the parts outside the CDR3, is NAGVMQNPRHLVRRRGQEARLRCSPMKGHSHVYWYRQLPEEGLKFMVYLQKENIIDESGMPKERFSAEFPKEGPSILRIQQVVRGDSAAYFCASTTSLDTNTIYFGEGSWLTVV.